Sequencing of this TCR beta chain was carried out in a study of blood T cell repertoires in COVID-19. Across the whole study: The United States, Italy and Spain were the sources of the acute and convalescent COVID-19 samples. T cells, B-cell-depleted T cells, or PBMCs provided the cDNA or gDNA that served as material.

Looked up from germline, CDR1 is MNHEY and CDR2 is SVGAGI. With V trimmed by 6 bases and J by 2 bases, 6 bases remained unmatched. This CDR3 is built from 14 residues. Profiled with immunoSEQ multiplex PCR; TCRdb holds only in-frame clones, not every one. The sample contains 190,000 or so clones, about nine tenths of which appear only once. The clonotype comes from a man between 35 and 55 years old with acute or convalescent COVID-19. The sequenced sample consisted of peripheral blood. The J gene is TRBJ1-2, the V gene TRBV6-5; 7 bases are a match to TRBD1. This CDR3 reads CASSRTGGNYGYTF. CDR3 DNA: TGTGCCAGCAGCAGGACAGGCGGAAACTATGGCTACACCTTC.